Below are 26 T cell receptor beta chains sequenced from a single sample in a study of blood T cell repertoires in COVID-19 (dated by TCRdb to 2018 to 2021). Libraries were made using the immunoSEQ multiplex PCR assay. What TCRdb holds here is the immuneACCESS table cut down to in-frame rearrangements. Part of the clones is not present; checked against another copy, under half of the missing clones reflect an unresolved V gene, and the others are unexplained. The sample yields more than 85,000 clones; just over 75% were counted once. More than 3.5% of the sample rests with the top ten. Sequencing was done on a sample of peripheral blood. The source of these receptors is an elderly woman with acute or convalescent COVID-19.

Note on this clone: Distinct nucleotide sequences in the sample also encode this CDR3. The CDR3 bases are TGTGCCAGTAGTATCGGGAGCTACAATGAGCAGTTCTTC. Amino acids: CASSIGSYNEQFF. The chain carries TRBV19 and TRBJ2-1, with D perhaps TRBD2 (6 bases). Trimming shortened V by 3 bases and J by 3 bases, and 6 bases separated the two germline ends. The germline gives CDR1 LNHDA, CDR2 SQIVND (reference sequence). CDR3 length: 13 residues. Full variable domain (missing parts from reference TRBV19 and TRBJ2-1): DGGITQSPKYLFRKEGQNVTLSCEQNLNHDAMYWYRQDPGQGLRLIYYSQIVNDFQKGDIAEGYSVSREKKESFPLTVTSAQKNPTAFYLCASSIGSYNEQFFGPGTRLTVL.

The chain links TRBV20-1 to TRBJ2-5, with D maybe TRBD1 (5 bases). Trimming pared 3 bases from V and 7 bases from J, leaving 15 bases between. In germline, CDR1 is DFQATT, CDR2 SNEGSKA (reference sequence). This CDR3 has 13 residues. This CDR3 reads CSASGPPQGTQYF. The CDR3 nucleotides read TGCAGTGCTAGTGGGCCACCCCAGGGGACCCAGTACTTC.

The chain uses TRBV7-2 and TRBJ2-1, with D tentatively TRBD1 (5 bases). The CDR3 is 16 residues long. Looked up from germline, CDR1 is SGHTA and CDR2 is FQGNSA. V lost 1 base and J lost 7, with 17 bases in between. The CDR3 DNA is TGTGCCAGCAGCTTAGTCTCGGGTGGACATTTTAATGAGCAGTTCTTC. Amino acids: CASSLVSGGHFNEQFF.

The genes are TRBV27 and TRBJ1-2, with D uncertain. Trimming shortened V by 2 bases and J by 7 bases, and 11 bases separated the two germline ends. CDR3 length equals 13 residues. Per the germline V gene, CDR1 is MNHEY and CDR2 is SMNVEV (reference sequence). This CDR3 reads CASSLRGLSGYTF. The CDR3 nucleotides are TGTGCCAGCAGTTTACGAGGGCTCTCTGGCTACACCTTC.

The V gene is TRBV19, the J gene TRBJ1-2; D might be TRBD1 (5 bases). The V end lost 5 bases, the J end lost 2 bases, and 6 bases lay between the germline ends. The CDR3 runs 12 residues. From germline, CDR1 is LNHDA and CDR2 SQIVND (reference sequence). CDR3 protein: CASSSGNYGYTF. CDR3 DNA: TGTGCCAGTAGTTCAGGGAACTATGGCTACACCTTC.

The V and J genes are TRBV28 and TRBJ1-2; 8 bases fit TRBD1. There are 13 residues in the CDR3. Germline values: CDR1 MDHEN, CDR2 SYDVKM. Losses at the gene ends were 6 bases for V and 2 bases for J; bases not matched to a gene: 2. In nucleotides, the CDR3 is TGTGCCAGCAGAAGGACAGGGAACTATGGCTACACCTTC. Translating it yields CASRRTGNYGYTF.

The CDR3 reads CASSQGAPTGANVLTF. In DNA, the CDR3 is TGTGCCAGCAGCCAAGGGGCCCCCACTGGGGCCAACGTCCTGACTTTC. The genes are TRBV3-1 (or the pseudogene TRBV3-2) and TRBJ2-6; D gene unclear. Trimming shortened V by 1 base and J by 2 bases, and 9 bases separated the two germline ends. CDR1 and CDR2 (germline): LGHDT, YNNKEL (reference sequence). This CDR3 comprises 16 residues.

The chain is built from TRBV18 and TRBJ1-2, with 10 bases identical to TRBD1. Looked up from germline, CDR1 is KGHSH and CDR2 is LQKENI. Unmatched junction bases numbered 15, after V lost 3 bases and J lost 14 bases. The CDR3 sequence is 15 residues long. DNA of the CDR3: TGTGCCAGCTCACCGGGACAGGGGCTAATAAATGCTGATACCTTC. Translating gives CASSPGQGLINADTF.

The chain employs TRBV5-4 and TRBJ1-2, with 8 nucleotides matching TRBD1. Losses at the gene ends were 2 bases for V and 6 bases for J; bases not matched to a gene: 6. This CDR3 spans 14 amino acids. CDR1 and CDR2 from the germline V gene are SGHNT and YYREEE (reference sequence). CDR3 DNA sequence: TGTGCCAGCAGCTTAAACAGGGGGAAGAATGGCTACACCTTC. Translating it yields CASSLNRGKNGYTF. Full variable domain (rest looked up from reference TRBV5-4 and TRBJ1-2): ETGVTQSPTHLIKTRGQQVTLRCSSQSGHNTVSWYQQALGQGPQFIFQYYREEENGRGNFPPRFSGLQFPNYSSELNVNALELDDSALYLCASSLNRGKNGYTFGSGTRLTVV.

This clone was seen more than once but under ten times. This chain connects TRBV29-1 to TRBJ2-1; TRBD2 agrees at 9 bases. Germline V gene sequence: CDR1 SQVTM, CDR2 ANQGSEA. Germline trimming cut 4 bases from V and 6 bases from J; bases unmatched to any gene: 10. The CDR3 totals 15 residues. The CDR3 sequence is CSVGALAGGGNEQFF. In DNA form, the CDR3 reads TGCAGCGTTGGGGCGTTGGCGGGAGGGGGCAATGAGCAGTTCTTC.

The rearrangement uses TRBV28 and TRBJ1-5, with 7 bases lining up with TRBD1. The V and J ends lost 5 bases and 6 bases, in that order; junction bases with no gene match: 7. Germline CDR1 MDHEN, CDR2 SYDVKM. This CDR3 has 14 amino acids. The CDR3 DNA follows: TGTGCCAGCAGTCCCAGGACAGGTATTCAGCCCCAGCATTTT. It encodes CASSPRTGIQPQHF.

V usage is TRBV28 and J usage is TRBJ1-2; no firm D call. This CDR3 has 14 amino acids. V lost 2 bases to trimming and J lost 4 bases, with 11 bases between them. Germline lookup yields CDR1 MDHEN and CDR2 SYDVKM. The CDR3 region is CASSLMRELYGYTF. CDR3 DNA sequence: TGTGCCAGCAGTTTAATGAGGGAACTCTATGGCTACACCTTC.

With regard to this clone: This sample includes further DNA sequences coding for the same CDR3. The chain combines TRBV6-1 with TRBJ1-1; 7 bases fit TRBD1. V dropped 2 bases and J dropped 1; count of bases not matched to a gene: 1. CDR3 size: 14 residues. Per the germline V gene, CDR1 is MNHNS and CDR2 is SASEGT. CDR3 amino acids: CASSESGGNTEAFF. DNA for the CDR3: TGTGCCAGCAGTGAATCAGGGGGGAACACTGAAGCTTTCTTT.

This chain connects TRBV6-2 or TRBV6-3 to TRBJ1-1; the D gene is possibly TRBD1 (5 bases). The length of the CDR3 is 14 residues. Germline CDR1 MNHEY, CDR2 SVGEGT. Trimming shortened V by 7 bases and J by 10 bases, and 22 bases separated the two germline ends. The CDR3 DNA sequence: TGTGCCAGCACCCCGGGGGGGGGTCCCATGTCAGCTTTCTTT. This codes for CASTPGGGPMSAFF.

CDR3: CAISETGKTGELFF. CDR3 sequence (DNA): TGTGCCATCAGTGAGACAGGGAAGACCGGGGAGCTGTTTTTT. The rearrangement uses TRBV10-3 and TRBJ2-2; a weak D match, TRBD1 (6 bases). The CDR3 has 14 amino acids. Germline V gives CDR1 ENHRY, CDR2 SYGVKD. The V and J ends lost 2 bases and 5 bases respectively, with 9 bases between them.

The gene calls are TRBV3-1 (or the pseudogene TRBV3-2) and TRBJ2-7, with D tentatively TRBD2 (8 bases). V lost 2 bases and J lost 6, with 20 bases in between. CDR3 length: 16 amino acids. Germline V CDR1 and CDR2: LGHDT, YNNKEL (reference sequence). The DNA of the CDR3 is TGTGCCAGCAGCCAAAACAGGGGAGCGGGAGCAGGCGAGCAGTACTTC. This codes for CASSQNRGAGAGEQYF.

The DNA of the CDR3 is TGTGCCACCAGTGACGGGTTTGGCTACACCTTC. Translating it yields CATSDGFGYTF. The gene calls are TRBV24-1 and TRBJ1-2; D gene ambiguous. The CDR3 totals 11 residues. Germline V gene data show CDR1 as KGHDR and CDR2 as SFDVKD. Trimming cost V 4 bases and J 7 bases, with 6 bases left between them.

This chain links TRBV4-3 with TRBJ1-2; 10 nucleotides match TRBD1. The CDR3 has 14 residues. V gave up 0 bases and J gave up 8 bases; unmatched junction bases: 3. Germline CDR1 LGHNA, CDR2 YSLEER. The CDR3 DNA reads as TGCGCCAGCAGCCAAGACGACAGGGGGCTAGGCTACACCTTC. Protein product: CASSQDDRGLGYTF.

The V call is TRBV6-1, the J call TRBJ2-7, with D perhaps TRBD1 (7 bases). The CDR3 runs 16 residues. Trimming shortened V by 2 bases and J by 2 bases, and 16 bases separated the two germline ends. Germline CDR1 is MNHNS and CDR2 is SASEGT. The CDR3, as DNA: TGTGCCAGCAGTGAAAGGGGGGACAGCCCAACCTACGAGCAGTACTTC. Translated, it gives CASSERGDSPTYEQYF.

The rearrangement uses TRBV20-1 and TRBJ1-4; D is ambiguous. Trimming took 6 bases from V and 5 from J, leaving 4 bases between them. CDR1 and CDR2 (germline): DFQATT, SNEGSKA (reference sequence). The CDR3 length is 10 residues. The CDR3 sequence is CSAENEKLFF. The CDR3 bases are TGCAGTGCCGAGAATGAAAAACTGTTTTTT.

The CDR3 sequence is CASSSGFAGGQPQHF. The CDR3, as DNA: TGTGCCAGCAGCTCAGGGTTTGCGGGGGGTCAGCCCCAGCATTTT. J is TRBJ1-5 and V is TRBV5-6, with a weak D call TRBD1 (5 bases). V lost 3 bases and J 6 bases, leaving 16 bases between the germline ends. The CDR3 contains 15 residues. Germline V gene lookup returns CDR1 SGHDT and CDR2 YYEEEE.

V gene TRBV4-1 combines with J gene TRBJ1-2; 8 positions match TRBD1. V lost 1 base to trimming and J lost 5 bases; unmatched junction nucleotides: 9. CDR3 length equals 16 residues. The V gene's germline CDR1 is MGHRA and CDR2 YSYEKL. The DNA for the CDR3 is TGCGCCAGCAGCCAAGGTCACAGGGGGGGGTTATATGGCTACACCTTC. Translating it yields CASSQGHRGGLYGYTF.

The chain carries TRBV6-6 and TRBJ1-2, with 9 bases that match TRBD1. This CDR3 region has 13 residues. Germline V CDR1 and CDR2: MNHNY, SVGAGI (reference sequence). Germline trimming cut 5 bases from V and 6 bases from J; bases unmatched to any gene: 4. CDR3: CASSVQGANGYTF. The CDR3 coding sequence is TGTGCCAGCAGTGTACAGGGGGCGAATGGCTACACCTTC.

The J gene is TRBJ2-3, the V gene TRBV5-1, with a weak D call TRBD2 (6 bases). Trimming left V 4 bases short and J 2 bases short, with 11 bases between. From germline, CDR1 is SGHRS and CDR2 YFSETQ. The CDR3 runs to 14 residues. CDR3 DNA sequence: TGCGCCAGCAGCCCCTCGGGGGTCACAGATACGCAGTATTTT. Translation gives CASSPSGVTDTQYF.

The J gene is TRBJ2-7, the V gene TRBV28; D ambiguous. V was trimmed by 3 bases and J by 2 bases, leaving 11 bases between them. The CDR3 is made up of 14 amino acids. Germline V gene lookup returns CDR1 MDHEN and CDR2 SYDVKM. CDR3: CASSFMGPPYEQYF. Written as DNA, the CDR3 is TGTGCCAGCAGTTTCATGGGCCCCCCCTACGAGCAGTACTTC.

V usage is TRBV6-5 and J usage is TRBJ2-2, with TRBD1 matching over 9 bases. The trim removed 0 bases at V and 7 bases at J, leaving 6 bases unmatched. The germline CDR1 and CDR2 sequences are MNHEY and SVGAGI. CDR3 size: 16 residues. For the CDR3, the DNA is TGTGCCAGCAGTTACTCGGGACAGGGAGCGATCGGGGAGCTGTTTTTT. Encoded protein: CASSYSGQGAIGELFF.